This T cell receptor beta chain was identified during a study of control samples from healthy donors and cancer patients. V gave up 6 bases and J gave up 3 bases, with 11 bases separating them. The germline V gene encodes CDR1 SNHLY and CDR2 FYNNEI. The CDR3 extends over 14 amino acids. TCRdb keeps only in-frame clones here, not all; method: immunoSEQ multiplex PCR. The sample records 70,000 to 75,000 clones, roughly 84% being singletons. This clone was detected only a few times. The sample taken for sequencing was blood. The sequence derives from a woman between 50 and 59 years old in good health. V usage is TRBV2 and J usage is TRBJ1-4; D is undetermined. DNA for the CDR3: TGTGCCAGCAGCTACGGGAAATCTAATGAAAAACTGTTTTTT. This codes for CASSYGKSNEKLFF.